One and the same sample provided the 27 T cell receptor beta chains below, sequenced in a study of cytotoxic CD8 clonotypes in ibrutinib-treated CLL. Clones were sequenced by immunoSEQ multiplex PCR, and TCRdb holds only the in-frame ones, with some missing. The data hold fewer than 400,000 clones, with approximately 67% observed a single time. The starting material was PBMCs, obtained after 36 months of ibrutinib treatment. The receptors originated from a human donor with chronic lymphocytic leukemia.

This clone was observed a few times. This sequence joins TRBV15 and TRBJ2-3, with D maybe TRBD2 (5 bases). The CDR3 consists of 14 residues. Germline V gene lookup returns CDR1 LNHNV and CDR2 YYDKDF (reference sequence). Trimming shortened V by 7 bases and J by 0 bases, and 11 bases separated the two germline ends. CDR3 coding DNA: TGTGCCACCACTTCGGAGCGGAGCACAGATACGCAGTATTTT. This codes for CATTSERSTDTQYF. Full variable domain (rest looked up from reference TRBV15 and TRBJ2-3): DAMVIQNPRYQVTQFGKPVTLSCSQTLNHNVMYWYQQKSSQAPKLLFHYYDKDFNNEADTPDNFQSRRPNTSFCFLDIRSPGLGDTAMYLCATTSERSTDTQYFGPGTRLTVL.

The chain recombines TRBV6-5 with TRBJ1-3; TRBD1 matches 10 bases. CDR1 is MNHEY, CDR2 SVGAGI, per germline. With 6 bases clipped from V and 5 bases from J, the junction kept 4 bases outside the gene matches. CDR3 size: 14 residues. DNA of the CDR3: TGTGCCAGCAGACCCGACAGGGGGCGAAACACCATATATTTT. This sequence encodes CASRPDRGRNTIYF.

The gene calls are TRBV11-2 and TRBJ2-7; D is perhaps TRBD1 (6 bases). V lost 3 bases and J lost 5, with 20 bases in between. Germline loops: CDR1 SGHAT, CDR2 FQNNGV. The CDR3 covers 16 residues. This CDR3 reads CASSFPRGGGDDEQYF. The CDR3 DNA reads TGTGCCAGCAGCTTTCCTCGTGGGGGCGGAGATGACGAGCAGTACTTC. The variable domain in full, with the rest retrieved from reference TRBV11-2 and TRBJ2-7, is EAGVAQSPRYKIIEKRQSVAFWCNPISGHATLYWYQQILGQGPKLLIQFQNNGVVDDSQLPKDRFSAERLKGVDSTLKIQPAKLEDSAVYLCASSFPRGGGDDEQYFGPGTRLTVT.

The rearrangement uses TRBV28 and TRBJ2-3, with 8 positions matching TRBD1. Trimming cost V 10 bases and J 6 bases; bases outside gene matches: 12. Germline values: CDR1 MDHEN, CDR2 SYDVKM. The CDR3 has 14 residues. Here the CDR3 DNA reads TGTGCCACAGACGACAGGGGTAATTGGGATACGCAGTATTTT. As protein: CATDDRGNWDTQYF.

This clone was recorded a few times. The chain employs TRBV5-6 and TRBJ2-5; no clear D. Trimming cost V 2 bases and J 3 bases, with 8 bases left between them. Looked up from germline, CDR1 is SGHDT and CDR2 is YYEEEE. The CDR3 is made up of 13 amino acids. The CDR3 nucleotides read TGTGCCAGCAGCTTCGGCTCGAAAGAGACCCAGTACTTC. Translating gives CASSFGSKETQYF.

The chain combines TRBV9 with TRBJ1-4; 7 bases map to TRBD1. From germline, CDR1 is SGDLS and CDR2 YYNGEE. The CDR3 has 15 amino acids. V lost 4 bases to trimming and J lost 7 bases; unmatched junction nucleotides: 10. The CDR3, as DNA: TGTGCCAGCAGCAAACAGGGGACGATGAGTGAAAAACTGTTTTTT. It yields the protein CASSKQGTMSEKLFF. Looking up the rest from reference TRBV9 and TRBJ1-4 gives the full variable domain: DSGVTQTPKHLITATGQRVTLRCSPRSGDLSVYWYQQSLDQGLQFLIQYYNGEERAKGNILERFSAQQFPDLHSELNLSSLELGDSALYFCASSKQGTMSEKLFFGSGTQLSVL.

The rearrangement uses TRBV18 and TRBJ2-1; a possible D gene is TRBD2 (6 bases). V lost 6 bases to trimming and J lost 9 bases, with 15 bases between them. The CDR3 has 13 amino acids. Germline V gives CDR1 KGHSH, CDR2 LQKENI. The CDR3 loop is CASSGTPWGEQFF. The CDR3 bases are TGTGCCAGCTCGGGGACTCCTTGGGGTGAGCAGTTCTTC. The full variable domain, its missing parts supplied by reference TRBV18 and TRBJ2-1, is NAGVMQNPRHLVRRRGQEARLRCSPMKGHSHVYWYRQLPEEGLKFMVYLQKENIIDESGMPKERFSAEFPKEGPSILRIQQVVRGDSAAYFCASSGTPWGEQFFGPGTRLTVL.

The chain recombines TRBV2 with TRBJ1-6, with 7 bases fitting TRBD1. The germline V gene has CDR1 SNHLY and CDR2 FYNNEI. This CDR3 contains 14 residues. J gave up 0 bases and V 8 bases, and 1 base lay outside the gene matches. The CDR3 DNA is TGTGCCAGCTGGGACAGCTCCTATAATTCACCCCTCCACTTT. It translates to CASWDSSYNSPLHF.

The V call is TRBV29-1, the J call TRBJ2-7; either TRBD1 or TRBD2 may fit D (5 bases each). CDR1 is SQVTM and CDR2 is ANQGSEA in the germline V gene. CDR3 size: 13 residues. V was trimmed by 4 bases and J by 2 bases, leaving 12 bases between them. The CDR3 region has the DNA TGCAGCGTTGTGGGGGTACCCCCCTACGAGCAGTACTTC. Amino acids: CSVVGVPPYEQYF.

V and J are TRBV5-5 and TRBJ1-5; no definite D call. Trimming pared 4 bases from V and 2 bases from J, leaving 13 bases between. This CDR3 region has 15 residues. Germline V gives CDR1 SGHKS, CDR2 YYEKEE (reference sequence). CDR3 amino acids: CASSRLDGGNQPQHF. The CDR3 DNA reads TGTGCCAGCAGCCGACTCGACGGAGGCAATCAGCCCCAGCATTTT.

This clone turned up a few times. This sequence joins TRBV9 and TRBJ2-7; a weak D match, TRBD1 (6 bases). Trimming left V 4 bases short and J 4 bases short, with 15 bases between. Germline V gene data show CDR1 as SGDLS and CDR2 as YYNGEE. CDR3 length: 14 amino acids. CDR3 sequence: CASSPHWGRYEQYF. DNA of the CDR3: TGTGCCAGCAGCCCCCATTGGGGGCGGTACGAGCAGTACTTC.

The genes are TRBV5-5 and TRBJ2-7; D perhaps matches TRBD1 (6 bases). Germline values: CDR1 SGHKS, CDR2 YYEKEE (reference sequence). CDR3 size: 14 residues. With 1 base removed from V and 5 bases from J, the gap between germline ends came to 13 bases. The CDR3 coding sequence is TGTGCCAGCAGCTTGTGGGCAGGGGTGGACGAGCAGTACTTC. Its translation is CASSLWAGVDEQYF. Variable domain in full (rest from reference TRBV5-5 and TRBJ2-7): DAGVTQSPTHLIKTRGQQVTLRCSPISGHKSVSWYQQVLGQGPQFIFQYYEKEERGRGNFPDRFSARQFPNYSSELNVNALLLGDSALYLCASSLWAGVDEQYFGPGTRLTVT.

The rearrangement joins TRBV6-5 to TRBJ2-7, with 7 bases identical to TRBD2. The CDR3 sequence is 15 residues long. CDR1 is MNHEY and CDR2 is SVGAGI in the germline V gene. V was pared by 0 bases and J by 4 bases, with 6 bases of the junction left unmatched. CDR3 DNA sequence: TGTGCCAGCAGTTACTCAGCGGGACCGGGATACGAGCAGTACTTC. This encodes CASSYSAGPGYEQYF.

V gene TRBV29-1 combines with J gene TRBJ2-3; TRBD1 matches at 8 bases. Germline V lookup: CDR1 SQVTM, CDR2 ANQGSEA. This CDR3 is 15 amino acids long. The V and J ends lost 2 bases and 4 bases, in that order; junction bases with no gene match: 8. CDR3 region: CSVEFQGAKADTQYF. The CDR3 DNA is TGCAGCGTTGAATTCCAGGGGGCGAAAGCAGATACGCAGTATTTT.

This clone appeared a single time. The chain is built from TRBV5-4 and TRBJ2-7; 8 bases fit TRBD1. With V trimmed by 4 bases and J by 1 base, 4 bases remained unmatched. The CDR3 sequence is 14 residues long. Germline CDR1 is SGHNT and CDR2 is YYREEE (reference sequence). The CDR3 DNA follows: TGTGCCAGCAGCCAACAGGGGGAGTCCTACGAGCAGTACTTC. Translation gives CASSQQGESYEQYF. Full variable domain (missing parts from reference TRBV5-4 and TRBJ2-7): ETGVTQSPTHLIKTRGQQVTLRCSSQSGHNTVSWYQQALGQGPQFIFQYYREEENGRGNFPPRFSGLQFPNYSSELNVNALELDDSALYLCASSQQGESYEQYFGPGTRLTVT.

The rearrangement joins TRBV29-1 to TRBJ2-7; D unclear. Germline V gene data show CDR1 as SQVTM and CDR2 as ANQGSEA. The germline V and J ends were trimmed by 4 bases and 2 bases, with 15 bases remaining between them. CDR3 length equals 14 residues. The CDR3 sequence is CSVVFPRPPYEQYF. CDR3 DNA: TGCAGCGTTGTGTTTCCGAGACCCCCCTACGAGCAGTACTTC.

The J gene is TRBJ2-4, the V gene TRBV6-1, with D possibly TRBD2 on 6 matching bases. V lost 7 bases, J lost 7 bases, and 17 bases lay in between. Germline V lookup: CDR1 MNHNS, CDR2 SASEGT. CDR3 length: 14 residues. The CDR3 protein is CASNGSGGPNIQYF. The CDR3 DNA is TGTGCCAGCAATGGATCAGGAGGGCCGAACATTCAGTACTTC.

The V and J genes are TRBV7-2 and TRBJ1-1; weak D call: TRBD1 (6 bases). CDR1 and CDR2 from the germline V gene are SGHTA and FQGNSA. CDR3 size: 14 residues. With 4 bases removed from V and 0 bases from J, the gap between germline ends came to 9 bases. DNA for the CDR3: TGTGCCAGCAGCTGGGGACAAATGAACACTGAAGCTTTCTTT. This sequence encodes CASSWGQMNTEAFF.

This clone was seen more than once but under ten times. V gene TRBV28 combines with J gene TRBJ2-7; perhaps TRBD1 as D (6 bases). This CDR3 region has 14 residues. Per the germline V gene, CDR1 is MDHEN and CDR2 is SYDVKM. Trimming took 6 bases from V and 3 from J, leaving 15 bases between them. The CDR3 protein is CASSLTGKRYEQYF. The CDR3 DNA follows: TGTGCCAGCAGCTTGACAGGAAAACGCTACGAGCAGTACTTC.

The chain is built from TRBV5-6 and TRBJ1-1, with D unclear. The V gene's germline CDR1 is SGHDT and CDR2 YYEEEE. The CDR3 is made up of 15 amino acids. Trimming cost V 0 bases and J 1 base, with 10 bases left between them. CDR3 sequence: CASSLDGTWNTEAFF. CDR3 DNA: TGTGCCAGCAGCTTGGACGGAACCTGGAACACTGAAGCTTTCTTT. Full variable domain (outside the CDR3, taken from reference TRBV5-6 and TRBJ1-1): DAGVTQSPTHLIKTRGQQVTLRCSPKSGHDTVSWYQQALGQGPQFIFQYYEEEERQRGNFPDRFSGHQFPNYSSELNVNALLLGDSALYLCASSLDGTWNTEAFFGQGTRLTVV.

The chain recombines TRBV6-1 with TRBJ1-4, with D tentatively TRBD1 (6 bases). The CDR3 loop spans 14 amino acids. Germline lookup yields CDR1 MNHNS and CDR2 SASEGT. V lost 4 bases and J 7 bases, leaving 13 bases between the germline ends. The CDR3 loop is CASSAGQGSEKLFF. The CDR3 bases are TGTGCCAGCAGTGCGGGGCAGGGGAGTGAAAAACTGTTTTTT.

CDR3 amino acids: CASSQNRDRGGYTF. As DNA, the CDR3 is TGCGCCAGCAGCCAAAACCGGGACAGGGGTGGCTACACCTTC. V gene TRBV5-1 combines with J gene TRBJ1-2; 10 nucleotides match TRBD1. From germline, CDR1 is SGHRS and CDR2 YFSETQ. The CDR3 length is 14 residues. V lost 4 bases and J lost 7; bases outside the gene matches: 7.

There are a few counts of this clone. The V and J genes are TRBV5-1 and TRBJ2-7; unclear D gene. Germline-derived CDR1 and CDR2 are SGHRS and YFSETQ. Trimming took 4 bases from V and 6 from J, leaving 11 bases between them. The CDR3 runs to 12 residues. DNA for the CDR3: TGCGCCAGCAGCGAGAAAGGGCTCGAGCAGTACTTC. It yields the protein CASSEKGLEQYF.

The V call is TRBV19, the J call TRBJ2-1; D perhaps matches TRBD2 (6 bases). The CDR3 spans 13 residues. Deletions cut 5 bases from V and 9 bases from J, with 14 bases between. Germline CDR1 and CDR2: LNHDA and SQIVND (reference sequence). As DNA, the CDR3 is TGTGCCAGTAGTCCCATAGCGGATGGTGAGCAGTTCTTC. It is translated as CASSPIADGEQFF.

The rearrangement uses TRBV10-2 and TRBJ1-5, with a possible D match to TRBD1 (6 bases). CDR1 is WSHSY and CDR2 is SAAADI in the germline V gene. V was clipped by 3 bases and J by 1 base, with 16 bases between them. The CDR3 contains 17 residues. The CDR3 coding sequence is TGCGCCAGCAGTGACCGATCGTGGGGGGCAAGCAATCAGCCCCAGCATTTT. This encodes CASSDRSWGASNQPQHF.

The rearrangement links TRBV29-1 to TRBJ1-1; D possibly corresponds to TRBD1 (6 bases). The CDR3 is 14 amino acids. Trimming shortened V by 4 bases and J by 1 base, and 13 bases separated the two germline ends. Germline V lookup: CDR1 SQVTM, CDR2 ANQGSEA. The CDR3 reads CSVGPDRRNTEAFF. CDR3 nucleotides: TGCAGCGTTGGCCCCGACAGGCGGAACACTGAAGCTTTCTTT.

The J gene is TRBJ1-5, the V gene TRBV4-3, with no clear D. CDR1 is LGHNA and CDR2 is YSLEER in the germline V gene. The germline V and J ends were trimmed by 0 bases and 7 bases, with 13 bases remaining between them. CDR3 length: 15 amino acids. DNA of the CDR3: TGCGCCAGCAGCCAAGATCGAATTCGACTGCAGCCCCAGCATTTT. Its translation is CASSQDRIRLQPQHF.